This record looks at one T cell receptor beta chain sequence and its context. The antigen is not known. Germline values: CDR1 LNHNV, CDR2 YYDKDF (reference sequence). This CDR3 is 13 amino acids long. The entry originates in a study of monozygotic twins with inflammatory bowel disease. Both the TCRalpha cDNA and the TCRbeta cDNA were taken through two nested PCRs, lasting approximately 17 and 9 cycles. No DNA is given; TCRdb re-called the 5' RACE reads and lists each CDR3 protein once. The listing contains about 110,000 distinct CDR3 sequences. Whole-study findings and limits: Immunosuppressive treatment differences may have increased patient repertoire variability.

The chain couples TRBV15 to TRBJ2-3. The TCR originated in a human donor with ulcerative colitis or Crohn's disease, or a healthy co-twin of an affected twin (not recorded which). Material for sequencing was blood. The CDR3 loop reads CATSSRSTDTQYF.